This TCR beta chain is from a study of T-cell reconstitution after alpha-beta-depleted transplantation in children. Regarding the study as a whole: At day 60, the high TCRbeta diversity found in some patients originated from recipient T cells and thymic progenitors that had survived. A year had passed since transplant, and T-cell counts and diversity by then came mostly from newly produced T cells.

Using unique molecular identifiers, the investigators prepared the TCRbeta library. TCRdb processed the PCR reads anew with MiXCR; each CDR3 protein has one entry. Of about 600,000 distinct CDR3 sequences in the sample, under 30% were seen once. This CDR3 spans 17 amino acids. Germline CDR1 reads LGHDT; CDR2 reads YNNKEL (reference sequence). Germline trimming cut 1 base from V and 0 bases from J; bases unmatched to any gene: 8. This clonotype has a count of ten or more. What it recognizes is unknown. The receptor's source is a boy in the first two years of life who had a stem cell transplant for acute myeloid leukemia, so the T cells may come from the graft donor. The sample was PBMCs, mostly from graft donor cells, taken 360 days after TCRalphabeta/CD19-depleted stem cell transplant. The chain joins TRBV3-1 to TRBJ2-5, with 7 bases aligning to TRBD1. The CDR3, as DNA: TGTGCCAGCAGCCAAGGACAGGGAAATTTGTACCAAGAGACCCAGTACTTC. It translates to CASSQGQGNLYQETQYF.